This T cell receptor beta chain was profiled in a study of beta chain features in type 1 diabetes. Study-wide results and limits: In all four CD4+ subsets, TCRB CDR3 length was significantly, moderately reduced in type 1 diabetes.

Of note for this clone: Its antigen is still unknown.

The CDR3 has 19 residues. Trimming took 7 bases from V and 0 from J; bases not matched to a gene: 13. CDR1 and CDR2 from the germline V gene are MDHEN and SYDVKM. The isolated RNA, all of it, was reverse transcribed, so expressed TCRB transcripts were what got sequenced. Sequenced by immunoSEQ multiplex PCR; TCRdb stores in-frame clones only, minus some. The sample lists about 740,000 clones, 10% to 15% occurring once. Sequencing input: naive CD4+ T cells from blood. This sequence was found in a young man with type 1 diabetes. The V and J genes are TRBV28 and TRBJ2-4; 12 bases match TRBD1. The DNA of the CDR3 is TGTGCCAGCATCCTCCGGGACAGGGGGCGGACTAGAGCCAAAAACATTCAGTACTTC. Its translation: CASILRDRGRTRAKNIQYF.